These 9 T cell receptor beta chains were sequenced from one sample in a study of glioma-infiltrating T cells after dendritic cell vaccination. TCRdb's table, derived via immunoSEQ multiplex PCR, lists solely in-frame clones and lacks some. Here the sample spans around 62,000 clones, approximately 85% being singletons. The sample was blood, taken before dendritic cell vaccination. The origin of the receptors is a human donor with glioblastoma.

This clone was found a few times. The CDR3 sequence: CASSSRRGYGYTF. Written as DNA, the CDR3 is TGTGCCAGCAGTTCAAGGAGGGGCTATGGCTACACCTTC. The V gene is TRBV28, the J gene TRBJ1-2; tentatively, D is TRBD1 (5 bases). Between the trimmed V and J ends, which lost 4 bases and 4 bases, there was a span of 10 bases. CDR1 is MDHEN and CDR2 is SYDVKM in the germline V gene. This CDR3 has 13 amino acids.

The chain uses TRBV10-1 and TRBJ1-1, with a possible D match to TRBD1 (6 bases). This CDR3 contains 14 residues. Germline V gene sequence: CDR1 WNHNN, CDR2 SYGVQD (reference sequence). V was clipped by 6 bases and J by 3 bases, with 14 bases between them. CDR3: CASSSIGGDTEAFF. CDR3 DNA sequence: TGCGCCAGCAGCTCGATTGGGGGCGACACTGAAGCTTTCTTT.

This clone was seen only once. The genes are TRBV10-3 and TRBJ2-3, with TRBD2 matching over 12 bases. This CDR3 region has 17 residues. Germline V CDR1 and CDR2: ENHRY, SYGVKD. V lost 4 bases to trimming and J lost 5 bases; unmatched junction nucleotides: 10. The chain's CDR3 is CAISVRLAGGLLDTQYF. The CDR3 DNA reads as TGTGCCATCAGTGTACGGCTAGCGGGGGGGCTTCTAGATACGCAGTATTTT.

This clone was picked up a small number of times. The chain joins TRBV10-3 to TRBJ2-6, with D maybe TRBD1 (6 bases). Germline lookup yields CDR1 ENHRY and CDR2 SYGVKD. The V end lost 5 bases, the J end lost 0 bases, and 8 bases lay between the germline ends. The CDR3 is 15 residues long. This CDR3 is CAISLQGSGANVLTF. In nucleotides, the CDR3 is TGTGCCATCAGTCTACAGGGCTCTGGGGCCAACGTCCTGACTTTC.

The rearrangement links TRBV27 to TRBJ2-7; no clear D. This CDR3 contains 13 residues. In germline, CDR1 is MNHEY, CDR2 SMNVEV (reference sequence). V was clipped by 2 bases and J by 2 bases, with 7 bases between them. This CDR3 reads CASSLRQAYEQYF. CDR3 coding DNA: TGTGCCAGCAGTTTAAGGCAGGCCTACGAGCAGTACTTC.

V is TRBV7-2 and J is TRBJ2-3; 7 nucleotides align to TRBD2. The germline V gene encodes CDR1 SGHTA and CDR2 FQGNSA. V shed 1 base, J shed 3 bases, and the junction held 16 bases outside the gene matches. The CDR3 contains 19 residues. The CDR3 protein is CASSLVLAGDFLNTDTQYF. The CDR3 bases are TGTGCCAGCAGCTTAGTTCTGGCGGGGGACTTCCTAAATACAGATACGCAGTATTTT.

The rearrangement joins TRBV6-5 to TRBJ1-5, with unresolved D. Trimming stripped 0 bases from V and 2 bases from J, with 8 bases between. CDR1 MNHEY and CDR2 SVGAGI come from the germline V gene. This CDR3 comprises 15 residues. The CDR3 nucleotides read TGTGCCAGCAGTTACTCTCGCGGGGGCAATCAGCCCCAGCATTTT. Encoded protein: CASSYSRGGNQPQHF.

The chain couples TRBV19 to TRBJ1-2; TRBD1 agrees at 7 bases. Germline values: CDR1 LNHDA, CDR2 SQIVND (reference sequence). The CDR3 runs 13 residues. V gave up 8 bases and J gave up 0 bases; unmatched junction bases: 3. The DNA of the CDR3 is TGTGCCAGTGGGACAGTCACTAACTATGGCTACACCTTC. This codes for CASGTVTNYGYTF.

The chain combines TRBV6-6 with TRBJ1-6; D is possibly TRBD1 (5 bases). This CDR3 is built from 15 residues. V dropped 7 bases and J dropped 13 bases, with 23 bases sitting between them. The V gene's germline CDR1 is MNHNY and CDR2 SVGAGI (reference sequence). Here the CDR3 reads CASTDPYRGIIPLHF. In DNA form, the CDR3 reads TGTGCCAGCACCGACCCATATAGGGGAATCATTCCCCTCCACTTT.